A selection of T cell receptor beta chains follows, all from one sample in a study of blood T cell repertoires in COVID-19. Sequenced by immunoSEQ multiplex PCR; TCRdb stores in-frame clones only, minus some. The sample lists about 240,000 clones, roughly 89% seen once, with 2.6% in the top ten. Source material: PBMCs or T cells enriched from blood (not recorded which). The source is a woman aged 25 to 39 with acute COVID-19. CDR3s include the opening cysteine and the closing phenylalanine or tryptophan. A D gene is named only where the DNA matches it firmly. A clone size is listed for some rows: how often the clone was seen (once, few, many), or a class if it is expanded.

J gene: TRBJ2-2; V gene: TRBV19; D gene: TRBD1; clone size: .; CDR3 protein: CASRPGQGTGELFF; CDR3 DNA: TGTGCCAGCCGACCGGGACAGGGCACCGGGGAGCTGTTTTTT
J gene: TRBJ1-2; V gene: TRBV28; D gene: .; clone size: .; CDR3 protein: CASTPQGSGGYTF; CDR3 DNA: TGTGCCAGCACCCCCCAGGGTAGCGGTGGCTACACCTTC
J gene: TRBJ2-3; V gene: TRBV4-3; D gene: .; clone size: .; CDR3 protein: CASSHLSGGLPDTQYF; CDR3 DNA: TGCGCCAGCAGCCACTTATCCGGGGGTCTTCCCGATACGCAGTATTTT
J gene: TRBJ2-1; V gene: TRBV7-2; D gene: .; clone size: .; CDR3 protein: CASSYSGGVYNEQFF; CDR3 DNA: TGTGCCAGCAGCTATAGCGGCGGGGTGTACAATGAGCAGTTCTTC
J gene: TRBJ2-3; V gene: TRBV5-1; D gene: .; clone size: once; CDR3 protein: CASSRSGLRGLSSTDTQYF; CDR3 DNA: TGCGCCAGCAGCAGATCCGGCTTGCGGGGCCTATCTAGCACAGATACGCAGTATTTT
J gene: TRBJ1-6; V gene: TRBV5-6; D gene: TRBD1; clone size: .; CDR3 protein: CASSTGTGRNNSPLHF; CDR3 DNA: TGTGCCAGCAGCACCGGGACAGGGAGGAACAATTCACCCCTCCACTTT
J gene: TRBJ1-3; V gene: TRBV7-9; D gene: TRBD1; clone size: .; CDR3 protein: CASSPDRALSGNTIYF; CDR3 DNA: TGTGCCAGCAGCCCGGACAGGGCCCTCTCTGGAAACACCATATATTTT
J gene: TRBJ1-5; V gene: TRBV6-4; D gene: .; clone size: .; CDR3 protein: CASTQLINQPQHF; CDR3 DNA: TGTGCCAGCACTCAACTGATCAATCAGCCCCAGCATTTT
J gene: TRBJ1-6; V gene: TRBV13; D gene: .; clone size: few; CDR3 protein: CASSLGLRVNSPLHF; CDR3 DNA: TGTGCCAGCAGCTTAGGCCTCCGGGTTAATTCACCCCTCCACTTT
J gene: TRBJ1-2; V gene: TRBV19; D gene: TRBD1; clone size: .; CDR3 protein: CASSIGTAYGYTF; CDR3 DNA: TGTGCCAGTAGTATCGGGACAGCCTATGGCTACACCTTC
J gene: TRBJ1-6; V gene: TRBV15; D gene: .; clone size: .; CDR3 protein: CATSREVLSSYNSPLHF; CDR3 DNA: TGTGCCACCAGCAGAGAGGTCCTTAGCTCCTATAATTCACCCCTCCACTTT
J gene: TRBJ1-1; V gene: TRBV7-2; D gene: TRBD1; clone size: .; CDR3 protein: CASSLAIDRVTEAFF; CDR3 DNA: TGTGCCAGCAGCTTAGCAATTGACAGGGTAACTGAAGCTTTCTTT
J gene: TRBJ1-2; V gene: TRBV28; D gene: .; clone size: .; CDR3 protein: CASSLLSGEFYGYTF; CDR3 DNA: TGTGCCAGCAGTTTATTGTCAGGGGAGTTTTATGGCTACACCTTC
J gene: TRBJ2-5; V gene: TRBV14; D gene: .; clone size: .; CDR3 protein: CASSRTQDIQETQYF; CDR3 DNA: TGTGCCAGCAGCCGGACCCAGGACATCCAAGAGACCCAGTACTTC
J gene: TRBJ1-1; V gene: TRBV29-1; D gene: TRBD1; clone size: .; CDR3 protein: CSVDTGANTEAFF; CDR3 DNA: TGCAGCGTTGACACAGGGGCGAACACTGAAGCTTTCTTT
J gene: TRBJ2-3; V gene: TRBV4-1; D gene: .; clone size: .; CDR3 protein: CASSPPADTQYF; CDR3 DNA: TGCGCCAGCAGCCCCCCAGCAGATACGCAGTATTTT
J gene: TRBJ1-3; V gene: TRBV21-1; D gene: .; clone size: .; CDR3 protein: CASDRVGNTIYF; CDR3 DNA: TGTGCCAGCGACAGGGTTGGAAACACCATATATTTT
J gene: TRBJ2-3; V gene: TRBV6-5; D gene: .; clone size: .; CDR3 protein: CASSYSIEGTDTQYF; CDR3 DNA: TGTGCCAGCAGTTACTCGATAGAGGGCACAGATACGCAGTATTTT
J gene: TRBJ1-1; V gene: TRBV18; D gene: .; clone size: .; CDR3 protein: CASSLSDRSNTEAFF; CDR3 DNA: TGTGCCAGCTCACTGTCCGACAGATCGAACACTGAAGCTTTCTTT
J gene: TRBJ1-1; V gene: TRBV15; D gene: .; clone size: .; CDR3 protein: CATREGVLNTEAFF; CDR3 DNA: TGTGCCACCAGAGAAGGAGTCCTGAACACTGAAGCTTTCTTT
J gene: TRBJ1-5; V gene: TRBV4-1; D gene: TRBD1; clone size: .; CDR3 protein: CASSQDGQGFNQPQHF; CDR3 DNA: TGCGCCAGCAGCCAGGATGGACAGGGGTTCAATCAGCCCCAGCATTTT
J gene: TRBJ1-2; V gene: TRBV5-6; D gene: .; clone size: .; CDR3 protein: CASSSTGGRGFYGYTF; CDR3 DNA: TGTGCCAGCAGCTCGACAGGAGGGAGGGGGTTCTATGGCTACACCTTC
J gene: TRBJ2-7; V gene: TRBV3-1/TRBV3-2; D gene: .; clone size: .; CDR3 protein: CASSQATEDPHEQYF; CDR3 DNA: TGTGCCAGCAGCCAAGCCACGGAGGACCCCCACGAGCAGTACTTC
J gene: TRBJ1-1; V gene: TRBV7-6; D gene: .; clone size: .; CDR3 protein: CASRSDNLATEAFF; CDR3 DNA: TGTGCCAGCAGATCTGACAACTTGGCCACTGAAGCTTTCTTT
J gene: TRBJ1-4; V gene: TRBV7-2; D gene: .; clone size: .; CDR3 protein: CASSPSGSTNEKLFF; CDR3 DNA: TGTGCCAGCAGCCCCTCGGGGTCAACTAATGAAAAACTGTTTTTT
J gene: TRBJ1-1; V gene: TRBV7-2; D gene: TRBD1; clone size: .; CDR3 protein: CASSRQGNTEAFF; CDR3 DNA: TGTGCCAGCAGCCGACAGGGAAACACTGAAGCTTTCTTT
J gene: TRBJ2-4; V gene: TRBV30; D gene: .; clone size: .; CDR3 protein: CASQRVSKNIQYF; CDR3 DNA: TGTGCCTCCCAACGGGTGTCCAAAAACATTCAGTACTTC